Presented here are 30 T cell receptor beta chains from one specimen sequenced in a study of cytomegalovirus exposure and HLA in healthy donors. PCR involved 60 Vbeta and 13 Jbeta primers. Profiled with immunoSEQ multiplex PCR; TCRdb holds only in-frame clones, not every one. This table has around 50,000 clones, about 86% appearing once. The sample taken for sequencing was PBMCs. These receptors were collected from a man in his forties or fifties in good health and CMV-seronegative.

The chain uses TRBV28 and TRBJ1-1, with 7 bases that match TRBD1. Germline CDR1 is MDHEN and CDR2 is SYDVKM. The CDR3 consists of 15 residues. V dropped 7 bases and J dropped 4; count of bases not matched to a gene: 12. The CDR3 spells CASTLLTGLRTEAFF. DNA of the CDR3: TGTGCCAGCACCTTGCTGACAGGGTTGCGCACTGAAGCTTTCTTT.

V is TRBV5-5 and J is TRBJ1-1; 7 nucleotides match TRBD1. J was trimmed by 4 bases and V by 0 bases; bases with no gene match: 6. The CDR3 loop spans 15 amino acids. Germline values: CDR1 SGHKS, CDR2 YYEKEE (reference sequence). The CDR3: CASSLGSQGGTEAFF. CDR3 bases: TGTGCCAGCAGCTTGGGGTCTCAGGGGGGCACTGAAGCTTTCTTT.

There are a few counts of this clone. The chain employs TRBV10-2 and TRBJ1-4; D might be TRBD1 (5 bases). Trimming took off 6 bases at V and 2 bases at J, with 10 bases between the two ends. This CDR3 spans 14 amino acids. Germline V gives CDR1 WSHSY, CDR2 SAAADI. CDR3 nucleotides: TGCGCCAGCAGGGGGGGTCGGACTAATGAAAAACTGTTTTTT. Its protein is CASRGGRTNEKLFF.

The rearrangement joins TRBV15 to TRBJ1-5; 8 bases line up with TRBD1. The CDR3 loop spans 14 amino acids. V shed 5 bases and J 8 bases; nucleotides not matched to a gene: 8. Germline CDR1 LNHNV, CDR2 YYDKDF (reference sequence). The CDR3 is CATSGSRGLEPQHF. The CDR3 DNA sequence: TGTGCCACCAGCGGGTCCAGGGGGCTGGAGCCCCAGCATTTT.

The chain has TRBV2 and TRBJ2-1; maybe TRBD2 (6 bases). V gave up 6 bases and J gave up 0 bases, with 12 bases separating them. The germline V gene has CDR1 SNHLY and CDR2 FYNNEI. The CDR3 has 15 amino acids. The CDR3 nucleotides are TGTGCCAGCAGGGTAGCGGTTTCCTCCTACAATGAGCAGTTCTTC. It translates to CASRVAVSSYNEQFF.

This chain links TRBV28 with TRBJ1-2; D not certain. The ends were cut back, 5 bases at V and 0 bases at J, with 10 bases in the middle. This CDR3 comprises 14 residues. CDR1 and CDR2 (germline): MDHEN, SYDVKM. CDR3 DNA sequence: TGTGCCAGCAGTCATGACTTTACTAACTATGGCTACACCTTC. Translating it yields CASSHDFTNYGYTF.

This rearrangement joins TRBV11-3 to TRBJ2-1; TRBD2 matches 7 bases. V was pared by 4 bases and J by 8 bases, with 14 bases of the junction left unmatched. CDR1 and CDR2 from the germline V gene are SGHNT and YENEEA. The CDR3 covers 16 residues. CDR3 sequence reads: CASSSWTRRKEDEQFF. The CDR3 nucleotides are TGTGCCAGCAGCTCCTGGACTAGGCGGAAGGAGGATGAGCAGTTCTTC.

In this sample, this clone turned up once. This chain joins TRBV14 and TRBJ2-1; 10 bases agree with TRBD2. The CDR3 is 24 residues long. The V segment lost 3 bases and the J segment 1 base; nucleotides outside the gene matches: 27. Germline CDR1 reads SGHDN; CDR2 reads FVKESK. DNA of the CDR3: TGTGCCAGCAGCCACCGGCGTCGGACTGGCAGCGGGGGGGCTCTCAAGATTTCCTACAATGAGCAGTTCTTC. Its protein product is CASSHRRRTGSGGALKISYNEQFF.

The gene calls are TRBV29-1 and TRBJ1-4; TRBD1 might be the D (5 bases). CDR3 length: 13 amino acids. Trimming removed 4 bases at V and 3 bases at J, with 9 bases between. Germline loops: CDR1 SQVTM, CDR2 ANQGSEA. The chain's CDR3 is CSVGARANEKLFF. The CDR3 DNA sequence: TGCAGCGTTGGTGCCAGGGCTAATGAAAAACTGTTTTTT. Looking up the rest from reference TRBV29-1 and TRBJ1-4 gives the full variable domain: SAVISQKPSRDICQRGTSLTIQCQVDSQVTMMFWYRQQPGQSLTLIATANQGSEATYESGFVIDKFPISRPNLTFSTLTVSNMSPEDSSIYLCSVGARANEKLFFGSGTQLSVL.

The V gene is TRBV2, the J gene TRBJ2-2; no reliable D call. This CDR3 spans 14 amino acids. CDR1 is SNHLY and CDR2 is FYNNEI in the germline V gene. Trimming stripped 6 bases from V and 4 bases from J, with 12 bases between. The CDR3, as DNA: TGTGCCAGCAGCCTCTCGAGGAGCACCGGGGAGCTGTTTTTT. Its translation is CASSLSRSTGELFF.

The CDR3 spells CASSLGQGAGEQFF. CDR3 DNA sequence: TGCGCCAGCAGCCTGGGACAGGGGGCGGGCGAGCAGTTCTTC. The chain employs TRBV4-3 and TRBJ2-1, with 12 positions matching TRBD1. Germline lookup yields CDR1 LGHNA and CDR2 YSLEER. Trimming at V came to 4 bases and at J to 10 bases, leaving 5 bases not matched to a gene. The CDR3 spans 14 residues.

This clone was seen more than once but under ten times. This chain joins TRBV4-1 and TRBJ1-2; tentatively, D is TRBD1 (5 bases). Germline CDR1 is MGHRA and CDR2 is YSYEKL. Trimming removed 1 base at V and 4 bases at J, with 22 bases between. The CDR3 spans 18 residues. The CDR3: CASSQVLISRHQGYGYTF. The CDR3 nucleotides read TGCGCCAGCAGCCAAGTTTTGATATCTCGGCACCAGGGCTATGGCTACACCTTC.

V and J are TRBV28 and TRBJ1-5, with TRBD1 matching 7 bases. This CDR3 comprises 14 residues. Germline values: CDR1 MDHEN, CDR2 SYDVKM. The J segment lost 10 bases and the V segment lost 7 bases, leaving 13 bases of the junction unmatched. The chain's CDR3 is CASTRATGDKPQHF. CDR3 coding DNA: TGTGCCAGCACTCGTGCCACAGGGGATAAACCCCAGCATTTT.

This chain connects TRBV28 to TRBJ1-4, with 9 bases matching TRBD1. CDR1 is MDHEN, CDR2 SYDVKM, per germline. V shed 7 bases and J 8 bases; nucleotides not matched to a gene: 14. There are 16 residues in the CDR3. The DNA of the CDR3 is TGTGCCAGCACAACAACCGGGACAGGGAAACAGGAAAAACTGTTTTTT. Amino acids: CASTTTGTGKQEKLFF. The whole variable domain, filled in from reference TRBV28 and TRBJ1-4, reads DVKVTQSSRYLVKRTGEKVFLECVQDMDHENMFWYRQDPGLGLRLIYFSYDVKMKEKGDIPEGYSVSREKKERFSLILESASTNQTSMYLCASTTTGTGKQEKLFFGSGTQLSVL.

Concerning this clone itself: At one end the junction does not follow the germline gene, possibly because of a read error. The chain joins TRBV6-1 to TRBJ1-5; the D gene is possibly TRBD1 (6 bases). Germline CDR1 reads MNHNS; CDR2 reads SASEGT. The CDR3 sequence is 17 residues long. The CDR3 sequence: CACSEASGGASNQPQHF. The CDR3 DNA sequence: TGTGCCTGCAGTGAAGCTTCGGGGGGCGCGAGCAATCAGCCCCAGCATTTT.

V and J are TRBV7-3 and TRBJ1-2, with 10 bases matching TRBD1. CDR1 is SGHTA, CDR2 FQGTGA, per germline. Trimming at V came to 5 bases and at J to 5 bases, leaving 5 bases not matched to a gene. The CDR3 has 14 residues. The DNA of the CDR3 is TGTGCCAGCAGCCCCGGGACAGGGGCGTATGGCTACACCTTC. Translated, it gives CASSPGTGAYGYTF.

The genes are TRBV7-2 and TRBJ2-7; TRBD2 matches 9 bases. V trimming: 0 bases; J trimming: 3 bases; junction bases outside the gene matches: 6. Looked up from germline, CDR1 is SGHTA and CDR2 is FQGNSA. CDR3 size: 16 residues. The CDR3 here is CASSLAGSGGFYEQYF. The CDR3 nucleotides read TGTGCCAGCAGCTTAGCGGGTAGCGGGGGTTTCTACGAGCAGTACTTC.

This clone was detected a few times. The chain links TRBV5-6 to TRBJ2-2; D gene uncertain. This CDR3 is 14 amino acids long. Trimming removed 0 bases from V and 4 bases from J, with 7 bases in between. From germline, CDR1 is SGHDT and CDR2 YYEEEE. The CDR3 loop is CASSLEKLTGELFF. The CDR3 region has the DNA TGTGCCAGCAGCTTGGAAAAACTCACCGGGGAGCTGTTTTTT.

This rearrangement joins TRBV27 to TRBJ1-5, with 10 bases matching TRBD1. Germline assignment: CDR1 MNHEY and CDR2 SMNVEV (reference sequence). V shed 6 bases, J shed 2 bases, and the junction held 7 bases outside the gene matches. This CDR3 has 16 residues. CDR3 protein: CASRGTGDFGNQPQHF. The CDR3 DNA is TGTGCCAGCAGGGGGACAGGGGATTTTGGCAATCAGCCCCAGCATTTT.

CDR3 in DNA: TGTGCCAGCAGCGTGACAGGGCACGAGCAGTACTTC. Amino acid sequence: CASSVTGHEQYF. The chain couples TRBV7-9 to TRBJ2-7; 7 bases are shared with TRBD1. The CDR3 consists of 12 residues. Germline V gene data show CDR1 as SEHNR and CDR2 as FQNEAQ (reference sequence). Trimming at V came to 5 bases and at J to 5 bases, leaving 3 bases not matched to a gene.

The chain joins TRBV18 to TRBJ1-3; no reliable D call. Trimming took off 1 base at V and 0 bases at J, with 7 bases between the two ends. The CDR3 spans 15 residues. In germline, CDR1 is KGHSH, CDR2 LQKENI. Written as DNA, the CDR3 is TGTGCCAGCTCACCACAGACTGACTCTGGAAACACCATATATTTT. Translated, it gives CASSPQTDSGNTIYF.

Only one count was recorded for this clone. This chain's CDR3 is CASRGGIGTVYGYTF. The CDR3 DNA reads TGTGCCAGCAGGGGGGGCATAGGGACAGTCTATGGCTACACCTTC. The chain is built from TRBV28 and TRBJ1-2; 7 bases agree with TRBD1. Germline loops: CDR1 MDHEN, CDR2 SYDVKM. The CDR3 runs 15 residues. The V segment lost 6 bases and the J segment 4 bases; nucleotides outside the gene matches: 11.

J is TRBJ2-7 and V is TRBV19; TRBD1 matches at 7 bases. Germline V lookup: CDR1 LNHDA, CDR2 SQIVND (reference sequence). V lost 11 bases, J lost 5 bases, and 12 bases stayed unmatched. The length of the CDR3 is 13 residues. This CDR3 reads CASRLGGNDEQYF. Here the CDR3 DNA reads TGTGCCTCAAGATTAGGGGGCAATGACGAGCAGTACTTC.

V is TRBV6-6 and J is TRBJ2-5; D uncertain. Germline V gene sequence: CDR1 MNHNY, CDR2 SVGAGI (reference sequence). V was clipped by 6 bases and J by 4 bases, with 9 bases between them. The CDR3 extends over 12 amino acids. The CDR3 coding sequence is TGTGCCAGCAGATCCGTCGGAGAGACCCAGTACTTC. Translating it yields CASRSVGETQYF.

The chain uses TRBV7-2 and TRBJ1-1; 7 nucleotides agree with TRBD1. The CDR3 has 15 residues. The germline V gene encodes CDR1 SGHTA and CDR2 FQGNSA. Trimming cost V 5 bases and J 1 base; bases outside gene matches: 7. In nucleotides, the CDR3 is TGTGCCAGCAGCCCCCCCGGGACAGCGAACACTGAAGCTTTCTTT. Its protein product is CASSPPGTANTEAFF.

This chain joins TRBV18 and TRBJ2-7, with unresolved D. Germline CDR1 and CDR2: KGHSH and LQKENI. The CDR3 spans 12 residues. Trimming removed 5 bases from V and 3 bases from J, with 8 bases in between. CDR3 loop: CASSAQNYEQYV. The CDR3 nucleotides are TGTGCCAGCTCAGCACAGAACTACGAGCAGTACGTC.

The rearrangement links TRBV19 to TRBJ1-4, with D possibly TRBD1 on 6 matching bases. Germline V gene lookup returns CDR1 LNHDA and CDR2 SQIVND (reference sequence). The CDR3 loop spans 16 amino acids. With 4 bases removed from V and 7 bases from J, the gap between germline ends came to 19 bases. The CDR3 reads CASSSHRQVKGEKLFF. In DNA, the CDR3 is TGTGCCAGTAGTAGCCACCGACAGGTTAAGGGTGAAAAACTGTTTTTT.

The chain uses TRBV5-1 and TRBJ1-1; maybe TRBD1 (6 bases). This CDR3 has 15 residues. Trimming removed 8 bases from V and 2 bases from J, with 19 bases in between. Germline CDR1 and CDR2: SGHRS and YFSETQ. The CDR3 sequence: CASRIRTALNTEAFF. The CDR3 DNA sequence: TGCGCCAGTCGGATCCGGACAGCCTTAAACACTGAAGCTTTCTTT.

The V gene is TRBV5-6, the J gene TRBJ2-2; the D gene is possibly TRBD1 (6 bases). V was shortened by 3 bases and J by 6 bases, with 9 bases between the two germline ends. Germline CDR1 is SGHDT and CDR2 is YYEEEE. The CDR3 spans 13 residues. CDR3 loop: CASSSHRAGELFF. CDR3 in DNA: TGTGCCAGCAGCTCCCACAGGGCCGGGGAGCTGTTTTTT.

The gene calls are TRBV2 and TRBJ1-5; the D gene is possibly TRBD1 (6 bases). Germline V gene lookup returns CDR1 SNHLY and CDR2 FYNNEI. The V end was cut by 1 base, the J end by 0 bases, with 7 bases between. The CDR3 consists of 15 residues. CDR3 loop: CASSEGGLSNQPQHF. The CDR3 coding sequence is TGTGCCAGCAGTGAAGGGGGGCTTAGCAATCAGCCCCAGCATTTT.